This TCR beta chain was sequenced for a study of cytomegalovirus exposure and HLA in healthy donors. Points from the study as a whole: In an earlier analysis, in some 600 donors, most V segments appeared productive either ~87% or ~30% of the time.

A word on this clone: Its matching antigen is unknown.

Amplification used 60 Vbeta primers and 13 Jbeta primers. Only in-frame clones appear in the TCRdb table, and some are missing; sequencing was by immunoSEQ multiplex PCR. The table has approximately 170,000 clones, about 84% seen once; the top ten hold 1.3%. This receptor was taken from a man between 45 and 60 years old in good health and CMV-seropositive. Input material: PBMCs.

CDR3 nucleotide sequence: TGTGCCAGAAGAGGACAGGGAAAGAGGAACACTGAAGCTTTCTTT. Its protein is CARRGQGKRNTEAFF. This chain connects TRBV5-3 to TRBJ1-1, with TRBD1 matching over 8 bases. TRBV5-3 is given ORF status, its function remaining uncertain. After removal of 5 bases from V and 1 base from J, the junction contained 7 bases not matched to a gene. CDR3 length equals 15 residues.